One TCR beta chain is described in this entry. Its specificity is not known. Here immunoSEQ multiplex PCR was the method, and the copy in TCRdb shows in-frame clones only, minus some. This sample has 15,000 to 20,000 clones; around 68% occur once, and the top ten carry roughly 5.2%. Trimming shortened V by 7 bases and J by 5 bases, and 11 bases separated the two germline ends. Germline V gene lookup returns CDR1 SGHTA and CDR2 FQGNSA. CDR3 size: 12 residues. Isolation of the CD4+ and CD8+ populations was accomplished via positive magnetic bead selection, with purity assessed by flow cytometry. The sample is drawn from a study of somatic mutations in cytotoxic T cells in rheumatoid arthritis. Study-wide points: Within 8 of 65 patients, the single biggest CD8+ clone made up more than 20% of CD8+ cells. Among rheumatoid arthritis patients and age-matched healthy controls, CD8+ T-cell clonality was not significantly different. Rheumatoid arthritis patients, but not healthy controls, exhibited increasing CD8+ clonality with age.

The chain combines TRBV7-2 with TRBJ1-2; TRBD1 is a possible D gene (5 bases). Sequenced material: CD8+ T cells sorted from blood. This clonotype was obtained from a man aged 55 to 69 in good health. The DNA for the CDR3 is TGTGCCAGCACGCCGGAGGGGTATGGCTACACCTTC. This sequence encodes CASTPEGYGYTF.